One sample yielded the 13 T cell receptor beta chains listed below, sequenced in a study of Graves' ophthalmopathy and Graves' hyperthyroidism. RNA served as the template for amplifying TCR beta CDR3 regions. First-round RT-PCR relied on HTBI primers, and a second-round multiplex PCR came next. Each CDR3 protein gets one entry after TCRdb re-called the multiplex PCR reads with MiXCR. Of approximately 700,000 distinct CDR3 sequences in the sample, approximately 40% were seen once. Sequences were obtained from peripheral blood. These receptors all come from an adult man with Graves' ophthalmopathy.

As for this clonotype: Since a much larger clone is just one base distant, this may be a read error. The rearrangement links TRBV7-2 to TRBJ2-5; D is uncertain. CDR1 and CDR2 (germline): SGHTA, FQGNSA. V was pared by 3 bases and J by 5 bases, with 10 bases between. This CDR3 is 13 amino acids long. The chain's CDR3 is CASSLWAAETQYF. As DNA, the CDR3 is TGTGCCAGCAGCTTGTGGGCGGCGGAGACCCAGTACTTC.

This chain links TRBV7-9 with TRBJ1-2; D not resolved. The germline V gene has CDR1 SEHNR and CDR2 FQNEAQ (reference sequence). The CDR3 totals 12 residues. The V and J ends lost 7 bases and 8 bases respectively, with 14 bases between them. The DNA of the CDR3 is TGTGCCAGCACAAACGCTCAGGTCGGCTACACCTTC. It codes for CASTNAQVGYTF. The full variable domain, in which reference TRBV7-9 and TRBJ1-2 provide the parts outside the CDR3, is DTGVSQNPRHKITKRGQNVTFRCDPISEHNRLYWYRQTLGQGPEFLTYFQNEAQLEKSRLLSDRFSAERPKGSFSTLEIQRTEQGDSAMYLCASTNAQVGYTFGSGTRLTVV.

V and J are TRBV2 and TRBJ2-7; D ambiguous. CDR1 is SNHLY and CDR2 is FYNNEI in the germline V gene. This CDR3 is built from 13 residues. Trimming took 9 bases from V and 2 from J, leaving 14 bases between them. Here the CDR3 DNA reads TGTGCCAGTAAAGCAGCCTTCACCTACGAGCAGTACTTC. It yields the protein CASKAAFTYEQYF.

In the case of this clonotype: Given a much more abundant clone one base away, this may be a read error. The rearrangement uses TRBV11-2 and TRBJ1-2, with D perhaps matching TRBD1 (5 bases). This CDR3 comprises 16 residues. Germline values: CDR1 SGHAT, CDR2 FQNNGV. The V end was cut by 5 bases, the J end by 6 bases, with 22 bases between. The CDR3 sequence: CASSPIRTTHPHGYTF. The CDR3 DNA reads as TGTGCCAGCAGCCCCATCCGGACAACGCACCCCCATGGCTACACCTTC. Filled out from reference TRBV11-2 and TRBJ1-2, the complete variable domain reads EAGVAQSPRYKIIEKRQSVAFWCNPISGHATLYWYQQILGQGPKLLIQFQNNGVVDDSQLPKDRFSAERLKGVDSTLKIQPAKLEDSAVYLCASSPIRTTHPHGYTFGSGTRLTVV.

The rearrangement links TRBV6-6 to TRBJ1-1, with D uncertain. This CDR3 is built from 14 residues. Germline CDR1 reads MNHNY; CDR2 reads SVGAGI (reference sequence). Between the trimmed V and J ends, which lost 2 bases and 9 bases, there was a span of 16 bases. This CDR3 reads CASSYDELADQAFF. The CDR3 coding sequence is TGTGCCAGCAGTTACGATGAGCTAGCAGACCAAGCTTTCTTT.

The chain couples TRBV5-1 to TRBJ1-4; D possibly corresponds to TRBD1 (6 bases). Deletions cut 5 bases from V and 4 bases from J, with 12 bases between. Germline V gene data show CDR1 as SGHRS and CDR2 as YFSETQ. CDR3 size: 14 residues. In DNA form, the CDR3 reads TGCGCCAGCAGGTTCGACAGGATTAATGAAAAACTGTTTTTT. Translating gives CASRFDRINEKLFF.

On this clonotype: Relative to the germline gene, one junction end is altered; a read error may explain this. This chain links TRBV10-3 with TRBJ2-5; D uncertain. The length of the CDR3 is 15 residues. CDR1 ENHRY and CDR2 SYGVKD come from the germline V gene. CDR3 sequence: CASSYGKPMAETQYF. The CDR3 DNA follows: TGTGCCAGCAGTTACGGCAAACCTATGGCAGAGACCCAGTACTTC.

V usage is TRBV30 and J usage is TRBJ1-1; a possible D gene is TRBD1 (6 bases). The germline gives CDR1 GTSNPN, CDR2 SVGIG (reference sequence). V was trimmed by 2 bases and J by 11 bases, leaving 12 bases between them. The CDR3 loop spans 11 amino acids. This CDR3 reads CAWSQQGWAFF. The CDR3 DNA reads TGTGCCTGGAGTCAACAGGGATGGGCTTTCTTT.

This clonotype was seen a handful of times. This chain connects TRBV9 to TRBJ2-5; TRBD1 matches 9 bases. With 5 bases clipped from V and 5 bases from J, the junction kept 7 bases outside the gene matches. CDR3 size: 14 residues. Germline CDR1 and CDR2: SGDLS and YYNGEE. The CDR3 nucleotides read TGTGCCAGCAGTATCACAGGGGGCTTTGAGACCCAGTACTTC. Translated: CASSITGGFETQYF.

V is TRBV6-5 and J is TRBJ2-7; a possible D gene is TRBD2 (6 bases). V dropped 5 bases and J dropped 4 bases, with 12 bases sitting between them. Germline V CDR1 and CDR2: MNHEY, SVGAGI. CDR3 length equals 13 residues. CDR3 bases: TGTGCCAGCAGTGCGGGGCACGCGTACGAGCAGTACGTC. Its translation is CASSAGHAYEQYV.

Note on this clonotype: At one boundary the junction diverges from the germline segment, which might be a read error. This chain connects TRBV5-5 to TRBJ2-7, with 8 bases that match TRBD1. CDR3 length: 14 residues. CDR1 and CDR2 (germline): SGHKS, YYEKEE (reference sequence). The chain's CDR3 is CASTDRGPAYEQYF. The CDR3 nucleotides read TGCGCCAGCACCGACAGGGGCCCTGCCTACGAGCAGTACTTC.

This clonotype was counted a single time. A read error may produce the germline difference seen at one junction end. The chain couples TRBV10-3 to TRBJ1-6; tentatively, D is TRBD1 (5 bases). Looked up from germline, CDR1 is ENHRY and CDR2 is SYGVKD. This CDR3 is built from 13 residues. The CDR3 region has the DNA TGTGCCATCGGCGCAGGGCCAAGTTCACCCCTCCACTTC. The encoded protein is CAIGAGPSSPLHF.

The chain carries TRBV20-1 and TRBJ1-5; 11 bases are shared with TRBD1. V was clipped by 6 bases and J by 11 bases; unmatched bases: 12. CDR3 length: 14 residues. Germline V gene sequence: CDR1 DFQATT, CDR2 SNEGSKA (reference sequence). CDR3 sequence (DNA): TGCAGTGCAGCCGGACAGGGGGCGATTTTGACCCAGCATTTT. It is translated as CSAAGQGAILTQHF.